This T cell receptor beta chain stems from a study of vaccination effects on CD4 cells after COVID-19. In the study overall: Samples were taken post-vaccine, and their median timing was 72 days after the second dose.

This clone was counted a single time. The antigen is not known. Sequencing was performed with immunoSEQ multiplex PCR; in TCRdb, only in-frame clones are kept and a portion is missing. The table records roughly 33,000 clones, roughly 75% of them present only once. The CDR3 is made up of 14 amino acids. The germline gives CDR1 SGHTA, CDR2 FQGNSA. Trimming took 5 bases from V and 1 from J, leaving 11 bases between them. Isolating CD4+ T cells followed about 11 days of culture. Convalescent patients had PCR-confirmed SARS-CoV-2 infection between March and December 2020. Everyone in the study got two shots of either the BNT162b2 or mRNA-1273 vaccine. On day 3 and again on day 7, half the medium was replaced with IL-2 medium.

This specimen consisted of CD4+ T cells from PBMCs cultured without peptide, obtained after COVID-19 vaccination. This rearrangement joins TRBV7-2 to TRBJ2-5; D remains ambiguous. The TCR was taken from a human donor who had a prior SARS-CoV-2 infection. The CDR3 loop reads CASSPTNLQETQYF. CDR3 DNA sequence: TGTGCCAGCAGCCCGACCAATCTCCAAGAGACCCAGTACTTC.